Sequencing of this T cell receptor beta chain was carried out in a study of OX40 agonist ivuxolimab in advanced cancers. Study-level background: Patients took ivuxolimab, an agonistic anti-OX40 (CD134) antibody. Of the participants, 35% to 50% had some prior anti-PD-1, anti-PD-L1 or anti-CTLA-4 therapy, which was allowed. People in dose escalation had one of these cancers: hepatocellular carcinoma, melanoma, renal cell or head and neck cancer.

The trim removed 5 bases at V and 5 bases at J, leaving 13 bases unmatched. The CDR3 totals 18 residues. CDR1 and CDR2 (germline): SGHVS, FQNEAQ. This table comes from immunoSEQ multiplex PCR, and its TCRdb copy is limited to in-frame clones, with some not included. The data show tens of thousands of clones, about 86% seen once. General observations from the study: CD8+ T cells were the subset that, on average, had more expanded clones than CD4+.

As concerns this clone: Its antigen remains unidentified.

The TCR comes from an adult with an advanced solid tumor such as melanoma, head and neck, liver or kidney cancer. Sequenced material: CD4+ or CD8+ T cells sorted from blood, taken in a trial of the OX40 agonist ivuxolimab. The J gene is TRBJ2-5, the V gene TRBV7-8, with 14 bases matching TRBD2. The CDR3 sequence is CASSKPGTSGGLGETQYF. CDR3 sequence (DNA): TGTGCCAGCAGCAAGCCCGGGACTAGCGGGGGATTGGGGGAGACCCAGTACTTC.